The source of this TCR beta chain is a study of CXCR3-negative and CXCR3-positive naive CD8 T cells. Study results and caveats: Researchers report that CXCR3-positive naive cells carry more hydrophobic TRB CDR3s than CXCR3-negative naive cells.

Germline V gene sequence: CDR1 MNHEY, CDR2 SVGAGI. The length of the CDR3 is 16 residues. TRB cDNA was prepared as libraries by UMI-labeled 5' RACE. TCRdb derives one entry per CDR3 protein from the 5' RACE reads, leaving out DNA. The sample includes fewer than 90,000 distinct CDR3 sequences. About this clonotype itself: Its target is not known.

Sequencing used naive CXCR3+ CD8+ T cells from blood. Specified subset: CD45RO-CCR7+CD27+CD95- naive CD8+ T cells expressing CXCR3 (TNR3+). The sequence derives from a human donor in good health. Some clones in this sample may be carry-over from other donors' samples. This chain joins TRBV6-5 and TRBJ1-5. CDR3 residues: CASSLGPSRGYQPQHF.